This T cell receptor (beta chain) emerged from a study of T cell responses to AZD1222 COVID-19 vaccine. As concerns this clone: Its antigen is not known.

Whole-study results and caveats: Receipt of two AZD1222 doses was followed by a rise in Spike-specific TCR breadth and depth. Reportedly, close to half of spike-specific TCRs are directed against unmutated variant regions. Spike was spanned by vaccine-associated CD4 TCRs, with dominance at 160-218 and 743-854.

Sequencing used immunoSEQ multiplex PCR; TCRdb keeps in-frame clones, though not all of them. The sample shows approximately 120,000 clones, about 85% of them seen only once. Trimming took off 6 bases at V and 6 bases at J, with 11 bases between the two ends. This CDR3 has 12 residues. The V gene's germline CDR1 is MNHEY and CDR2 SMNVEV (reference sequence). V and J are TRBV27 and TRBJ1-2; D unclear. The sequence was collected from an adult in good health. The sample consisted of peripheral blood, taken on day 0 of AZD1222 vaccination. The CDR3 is CASRQTSDGYTF. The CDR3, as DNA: TGTGCCAGCAGACAAACTTCGGATGGCTACACCTTC.